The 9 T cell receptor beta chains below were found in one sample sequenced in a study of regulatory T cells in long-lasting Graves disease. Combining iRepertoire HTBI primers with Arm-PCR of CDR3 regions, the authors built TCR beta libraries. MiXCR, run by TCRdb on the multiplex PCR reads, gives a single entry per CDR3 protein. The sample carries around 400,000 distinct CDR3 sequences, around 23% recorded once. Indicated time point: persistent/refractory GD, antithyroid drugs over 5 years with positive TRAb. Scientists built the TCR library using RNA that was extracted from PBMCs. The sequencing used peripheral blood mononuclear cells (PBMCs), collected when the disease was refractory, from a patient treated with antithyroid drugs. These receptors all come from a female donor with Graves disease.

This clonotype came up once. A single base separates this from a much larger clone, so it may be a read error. The CDR3 reads CASARGRTGELSF. CDR3 bases: TGTGCCAGCGCGAGAGGGCGTACCGGGGAGCTGTCTTTT. The chain joins TRBV13 to TRBJ2-2; the D gene is possibly TRBD2 (5 bases). The germline V gene has CDR1 PRHDT and CDR2 FYEKMQ (reference sequence). This CDR3 has 13 amino acids.

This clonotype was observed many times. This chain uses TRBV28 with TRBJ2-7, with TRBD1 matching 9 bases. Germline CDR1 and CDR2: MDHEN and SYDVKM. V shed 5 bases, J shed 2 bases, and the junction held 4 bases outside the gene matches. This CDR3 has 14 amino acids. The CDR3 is CASSPTGGPYEQYF. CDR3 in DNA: TGTGCCAGCAGTCCGACAGGGGGTCCCTACGAGCAGTACTTC.

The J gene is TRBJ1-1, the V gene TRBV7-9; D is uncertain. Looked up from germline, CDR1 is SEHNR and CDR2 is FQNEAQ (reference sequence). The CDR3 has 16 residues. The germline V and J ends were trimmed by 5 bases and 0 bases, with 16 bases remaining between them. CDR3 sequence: CASSQKSLRLNTEAFF. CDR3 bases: TGTGCCAGCAGCCAGAAAAGCCTGCGGCTGAACACTGAAGCTTTCTTT.

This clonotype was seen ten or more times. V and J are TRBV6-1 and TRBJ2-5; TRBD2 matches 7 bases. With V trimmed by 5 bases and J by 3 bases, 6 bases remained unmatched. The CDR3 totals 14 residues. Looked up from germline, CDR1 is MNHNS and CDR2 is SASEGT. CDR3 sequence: CASSILSGKETQYF. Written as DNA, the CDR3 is TGTGCCAGCAGTATCCTCAGCGGGAAAGAGACCCAGTACTTC.

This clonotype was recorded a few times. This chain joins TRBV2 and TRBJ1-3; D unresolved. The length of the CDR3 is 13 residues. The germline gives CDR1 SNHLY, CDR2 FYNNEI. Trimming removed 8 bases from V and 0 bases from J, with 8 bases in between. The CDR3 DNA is TGTGCCAGCCGGGAAGACTCTGGAAACACCATATATTTT. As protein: CASREDSGNTIYF.

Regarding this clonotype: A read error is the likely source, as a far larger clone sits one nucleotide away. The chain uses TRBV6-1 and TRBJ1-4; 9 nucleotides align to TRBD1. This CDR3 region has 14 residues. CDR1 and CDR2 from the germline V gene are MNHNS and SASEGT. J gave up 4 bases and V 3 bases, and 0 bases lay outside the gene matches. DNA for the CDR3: TGTGCCAGCAGTGAGGGACAGGGTAATGAAAAACTGTTTTTT. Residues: CASSEGQGNEKLFF.

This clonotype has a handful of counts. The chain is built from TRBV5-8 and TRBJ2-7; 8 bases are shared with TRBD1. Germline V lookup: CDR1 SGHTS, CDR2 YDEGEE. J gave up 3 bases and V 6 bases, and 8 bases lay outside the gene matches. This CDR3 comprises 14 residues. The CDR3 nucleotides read TGTGCCAGCACCAGGACAGGGAAGAACTACGAGCAGTACTTC. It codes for CASTRTGKNYEQYF. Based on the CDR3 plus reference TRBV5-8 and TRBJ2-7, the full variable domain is EAGVTQSPTHLIKTRGQQATLRCSPISGHTSVYWYQQALGLGLQFLLWYDEGEERNRGNFPPRFSGRQFPNYSSELNVNALELEDSALYLCASTRTGKNYEQYFGPGTRLTVT.

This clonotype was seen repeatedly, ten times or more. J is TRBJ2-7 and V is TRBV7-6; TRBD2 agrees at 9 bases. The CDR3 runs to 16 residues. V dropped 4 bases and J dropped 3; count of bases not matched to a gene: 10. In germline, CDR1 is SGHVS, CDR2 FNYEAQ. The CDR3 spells CASSWRPSGDSYEQYF. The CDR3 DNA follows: TGTGCCAGCAGCTGGCGCCCTAGCGGGGATAGCTACGAGCAGTACTTC.

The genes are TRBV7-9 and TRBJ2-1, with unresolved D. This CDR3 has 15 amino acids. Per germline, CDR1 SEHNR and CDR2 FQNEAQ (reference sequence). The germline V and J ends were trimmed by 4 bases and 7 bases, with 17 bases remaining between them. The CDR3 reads CASSSPEKAENEQFF. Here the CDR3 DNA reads TGTGCCAGCAGCTCCCCGGAAAAGGCGGAGAATGAGCAGTTCTTC.